A selection of T cell receptor beta chains follows, all from one sample in a study of CD8 T cells in ankylosing spondylitis. In TCRdb, the 5' RACE reads were re-called with MiXCR into one record per CDR3 protein. This table holds under 300,000 distinct CDR3 sequences, about 10% found once. The sequenced sample was blood, either unsorted or a sorted T cell fraction (not recorded which). Source of these receptors: a male donor with ankylosing spondylitis or in good health (not recorded which). Both conserved end residues are part of each CDR3. The D gene is left open where the match is weak. Clone size is not always given. Where it is, it says once, few, many or a class for expanded clones.

clone size,D gene,J gene,V gene,CDR3 protein,CDR3 DNA
few,-,TRBJ1-3,TRBV14,CASSRTGGAGNTIYF,TGTGCCAGCAGCCGGACCGGGGGAGCTGGAAACACCATATATTTT
many,-,TRBJ2-1,TRBV27,CASSPLGMGNEQFF,TGTGCCAGCAGTCCCCTTGGAATGGGGAATGAGCAGTTCTTC
-,-,TRBJ2-5,TRBV5-1,CTSSLGQETQYF,TGCACCAGCAGCTTGGGGCAAGAGACCCAGTACTTC
many,-,TRBJ2-5,TRBV10-2,CASRTRASMETQYF,TGCGCCAGCAGGACCAGGGCTAGCATGGAGACCCAGTACTTC
-,-,TRBJ2-1,TRBV10-3,CAISEYNEQFF,TGTGCCATCAGTGAGTACAATGAGCAGTTCTTC
many,-,TRBJ1-1,TRBV5-5,CASSLAGAHEAFF,TGTGCCAGCAGCCTCGCAGGGGCCCATGAAGCTTTCTTT
many,TRBD2,TRBJ2-1,TRBV5-1,CASSWKTTSGSLNEQFF,TGCGCCAGCAGCTGGAAGACGACTAGCGGGTCTCTCAATGAGCAGTTCTTC
many,-,TRBJ1-5,TRBV7-8,CASSHAERPQHF,TGTGCCAGCAGCCACGCGGAAAGGCCCCAGCATTTT
-,TRBD1,TRBJ1-2,TRBV2,CASSVLQGRTYGYTF,TGTGCCAGCAGTGTTCTACAGGGGCGTACTTATGGCTACACCTTC
few,-,TRBJ2-3,TRBV11-3,CASSPGQSSSTDTQYF,TGTGCCAGCAGCCCAGGACAGAGTTCTAGCACAGATACGCAGTATTTT
many,-,TRBJ1-2,TRBV28,CASIPLTRYGYTF,TGTGCCAGCATCCCACTGACCCGCTATGGCTACACCTTC
many,-,TRBJ2-2,TRBV10-3,CAISESLNTGELFF,TGTGCCATCAGTGAGTCGCTGAACACCGGGGAGCTGTTTTTT
many,-,TRBJ2-5,TRBV12-3/TRBV12-4,CASSPGDFQETQYF,TGTGCCAGCAGTCCAGGGGACTTCCAAGAGACCCAGTACTTC
few,-,TRBJ2-5,TRBV20-1,CSARPPFSGWETQYF,TGCAGTGCTAGACCCCCCTTTAGTGGGTGGGAGACCCAGTACTTC
-,TRBD1,TRBJ1-4,TRBV6-5,CASGQGGKLFF,TGTGCCTCTGGACAGGGAGGGAAACTGTTTTTT
few,-,TRBJ1-2,TRBV3-1,CASSQHRNGGYTF,TGTGCCAGCAGCCAACACAGGAACGGTGGCTACACCTTC
many,-,TRBJ2-2,TRBV27,CASSSPVGLLTGELFF,TGTGCCAGCAGTTCCCCGGTGGGACTTCTCACCGGGGAGCTGTTTTTT
many,-,TRBJ1-1,TRBV29-1,CSVGQLNTEAFF,TGCAGCGTCGGACAGTTGAACACTGAAGCTTTCTTT
many,TRBD2,TRBJ2-1,TRBV20-1,CSARGLGPGGTYNEQFF,TGCAGTGCTAGGGGTTTAGGTCCGGGAGGAACCTACAATGAGCAGTTCTTC
few,TRBD1,TRBJ1-1,TRBV12-5,CASGFGLMGRDRTMNTEAFF,TGTGCTAGTGGTTTTGGTTTAATGGGACGGGACAGGACAATGAACACTGAAGCTTTCTTT
few,TRBD2,TRBJ2-2,TRBV4-2,CASSQDPGLAGGNTGELFF,TGTGCCAGCAGCCAAGACCCGGGACTAGCGGGGGGGAACACCGGGGAGCTGTTTTTT
-,-,TRBJ2-2,TRBV6-1,CASSEGTVGELFF,TGTGCCAGCAGTGAAGGAACGGTCGGGGAGCTGTTTTTT
-,TRBD1,TRBJ2-3,TRBV2,CASSEARTGGRVDTQYF,TGTGCCAGCAGTGAAGCGCGGACAGGGGGTCGAGTGGATACGCAGTATTTT
few,-,TRBJ2-2,TRBV5-1,CATQKRGGDTGELFF,TGCGCCACCCAGAAAAGGGGAGGTGACACCGGGGAGCTGTTTTTT
many,-,TRBJ1-2,TRBV7-2,CATQLNLGEYGYTF,TGTGCCACCCAGCTTAATCTTGGAGAATATGGCTACACCTTC
many,-,TRBJ1-1,TRBV20-1,CSARLGNTEAFF,TGCAGTGCTAGGCTGGGGAACACTGAAGCTTTCTTT
many,-,TRBJ2-1,TRBV29-1,CSVVRGLSEQFF,TGCAGCGTTGTTCGGGGTCTGAGCGAGCAGTTCTTC
few,-,TRBJ1-1,TRBV20-1,CSAREAGRNTEAFF,TGCAGTGCTAGAGAAGCAGGGAGGAACACTGAAGCTTTCTTT
many,TRBD2,TRBJ2-3,TRBV5-6,CASSLGSASGGAEDTQYF,TGTGCCAGCAGCTTGGGCTCGGCTAGCGGGGGGGCTGAAGATACGCAGTATTTT
few,-,TRBJ2-7,TRBV20-1,CSAREGQTYEQYF,TGCAGTGCTAGGGAAGGACAGACCTACGAGCAGTACTTC
few,TRBD1,TRBJ1-4,TRBV6-1,CASKGTGGEKLFF,TGTGCCAGCAAGGGGACAGGAGGTGAAAAACTGTTTTTT
many,-,TRBJ2-7,TRBV5-1,CASSLNQDYEQYF,TGCGCCAGCAGCTTGAATCAGGACTACGAGCAGTACTTC
-,TRBD1,TRBJ1-2,TRBV5-4,CASTPGTGANYGYTF,TGTGCCAGCACCCCAGGGACAGGGGCTAACTATGGCTACACCTTC
-,TRBD1,TRBJ2-5,TRBV6-5,CASSYSGTGGGETQYF,TGTGCCAGCAGTTACTCGGGGACAGGGGGCGGGGAGACCCAGTACTTC
many,TRBD2,TRBJ2-3,TRBV5-6,CASSLLAGGLDTQYF,TGTGCCAGCAGCTTGCTAGCGGGGGGCTTGGATACGCAGTATTTT
many,-,TRBJ2-6,TRBV5-1,CASRRGGANVLTF,TGCGCCAGTCGCCGAGGAGGGGCCAACGTCCTGACTTTC
many,-,TRBJ1-1,TRBV4-1,CASSKRGGNTEAFF,TGCGCCAGCAGCAAAAGAGGGGGGAACACTGAAGCTTTCTTT
many,-,TRBJ2-1,TRBV4-2,CASSQVGGTYNEQFF,TGTGCCAGCAGCCAAGTTGGGGGGACCTACAATGAGCAGTTCTTC
-,TRBD1,TRBJ2-7,TRBV11-2,CASSPTGQGYEQYF,TGTGCCAGCAGCCCAACGGGACAGGGCTACGAGCAGTACTTC
many,-,TRBJ1-2,TRBV20-1,CSALSSGDGGYTF,TGCAGTGCTCTCTCGTCGGGAGATGGTGGCTACACCTTC
-,TRBD2,TRBJ2-1,TRBV10-2,CASKPGLAGGISSYNEQFF,TGCGCCAGTAAACCGGGACTAGCGGGAGGGATCTCTAGTTACAATGAGCAGTTCTTC
many,-,TRBJ2-7,TRBV29-1,CSVGDVTQYF,TGCAGCGTGGGGGACGTAACCCAGTACTTC
many,-,TRBJ1-2,TRBV5-1,CASSSAPLGYGYTF,TGCGCCAGCAGCAGTGCCCCTCTTGGCTATGGCTACACCTTC